The T cell receptor beta chain under discussion was sequenced for a study of OX40 agonist ivuxolimab in advanced cancers. The CDR3 is 14 amino acids. CDR1 and CDR2 (germline): MNHEY, SMNVEV (reference sequence). With V trimmed by 6 bases and J by 6 bases, 6 bases remained unmatched. Data came from immunoSEQ multiplex PCR; TCRdb stores just in-frame clones and leaves some out. The data show roughly 79,000 clones, 92% seen once. The chain couples TRBV27 to TRBJ2-1; TRBD1 aligns across 9 bases. The sequence was obtained from an adult with an advanced solid tumor such as melanoma, head and neck, liver or kidney cancer. The sample in question was CD4+ or CD8+ T cells sorted from blood, obtained in a trial of the OX40 agonist ivuxolimab. The CDR3 loop reads CASSPDRGPNEQFF. In nucleotides, the CDR3 is TGTGCCAGCAGCCCGGACAGGGGCCCCAATGAGCAGTTCTTC.